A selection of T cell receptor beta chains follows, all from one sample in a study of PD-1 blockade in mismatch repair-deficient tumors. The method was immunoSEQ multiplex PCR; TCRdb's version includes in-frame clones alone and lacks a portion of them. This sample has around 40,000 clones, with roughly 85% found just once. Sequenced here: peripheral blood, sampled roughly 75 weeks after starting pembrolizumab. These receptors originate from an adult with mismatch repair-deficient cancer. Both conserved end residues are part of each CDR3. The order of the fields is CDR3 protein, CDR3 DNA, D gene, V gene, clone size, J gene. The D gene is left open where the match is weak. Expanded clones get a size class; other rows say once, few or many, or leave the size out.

CDR3aa: CASSLEGRGGNYGYTF; CDR3nt: TGTGCCAGCAGCTTAGAGGGGAGAGGGGGAAACTATGGCTACACCTTC; d_gene: .; v_gene: TRBV11-3; abundance: .; j_gene: TRBJ1-2
CDR3aa: CASSLEAGQRQYF; CDR3nt: TGTGCTAGCAGCTTAGAGGCGGGACAACGTCAGTACTTC; d_gene: .; v_gene: TRBV7-7; abundance: .; j_gene: TRBJ2-7
CDR3aa: CASSPGSVTRGNEQFF; CDR3nt: TGTGCCAGCAGCCCCGGTTCTGTGACTCGGGGGAATGAGCAGTTCTTC; d_gene: .; v_gene: TRBV11-3; abundance: .; j_gene: TRBJ2-1
CDR3aa: CASTGDPRNTEAFF; CDR3nt: TGTGCCAGCACCGGAGACCCGCGGAACACTGAAGCTTTCTTT; d_gene: .; v_gene: TRBV2; abundance: .; j_gene: TRBJ1-1
CDR3aa: CASSLWGTHKNTEAFF; CDR3nt: TGTGCCAGCAGCTTATGGGGGACACATAAGAACACTGAAGCTTTCTTT; d_gene: .; v_gene: TRBV11-3; abundance: .; j_gene: TRBJ1-1
CDR3aa: CASSYRVGTEAFF; CDR3nt: TGTGCCAGCAGTTACAGGGTGGGCACTGAAGCTTTCTTT; d_gene: .; v_gene: TRBV27; abundance: .; j_gene: TRBJ1-1
CDR3aa: CASRISGAYEQYF; CDR3nt: TGCGCCAGCAGGATTAGCGGGGCCTACGAGCAGTACTTC; d_gene: TRBD2; v_gene: TRBV10-2; abundance: .; j_gene: TRBJ2-7
CDR3aa: CASSSQAGNYGYTF; CDR3nt: TGTGCCAGCAGTTCGCAGGCTGGGAACTATGGCTACACCTTC; d_gene: .; v_gene: TRBV6-6; abundance: .; j_gene: TRBJ1-2
CDR3aa: CASSPGWREDIRQGYTF; CDR3nt: TGTGCCAGCAGCCCCGGGTGGAGGGAGGATATACGGCAGGGCTACACCTTC; d_gene: .; v_gene: TRBV14; abundance: .; j_gene: TRBJ1-2
CDR3aa: CASRGLAGTDTQYF; CDR3nt: TGCGCCAGCAGAGGACTAGCGGGCACAGATACGCAGTATTTT; d_gene: TRBD2; v_gene: TRBV5-1; abundance: .; j_gene: TRBJ2-3
CDR3aa: CASRLGSQAIGGYTF; CDR3nt: TGTGCCAGCCGCCTTGGTTCACAGGCGATAGGAGGCTACACCTTC; d_gene: .; v_gene: TRBV6-5; abundance: .; j_gene: TRBJ1-2
CDR3aa: CASSLDFGAGNTIYF; CDR3nt: TGTGCCAGCAGCTTAGATTTCGGGGCTGGAAACACCATATATTTT; d_gene: .; v_gene: TRBV7-2; abundance: .; j_gene: TRBJ1-3
CDR3aa: CASSFAGGGYNEQFF; CDR3nt: TGTGCCAGCAGCTTCGCGGGAGGAGGGTACAATGAGCAGTTCTTC; d_gene: TRBD2; v_gene: TRBV7-9; abundance: .; j_gene: TRBJ2-1
CDR3aa: CASSTSGSGYEQFF; CDR3nt: TGTGCCAGTAGTACTAGCGGGAGTGGGTATGAGCAGTTCTTC; d_gene: TRBD2; v_gene: TRBV19; abundance: .; j_gene: TRBJ2-1
CDR3aa: CASRGSFVYEQYF; CDR3nt: TGTGCCAGCAGGGGGTCCTTCGTTTACGAGCAGTACTTC; d_gene: .; v_gene: TRBV6-5; abundance: .; j_gene: TRBJ2-7
CDR3aa: CASSLAEVTYNEQFF; CDR3nt: TGTGCCAGCTCCTTAGCGGAAGTAACCTACAATGAGCAGTTCTTC; d_gene: .; v_gene: TRBV18; abundance: .; j_gene: TRBJ2-1
CDR3aa: CSVGGTTPNYGYTF; CDR3nt: TGCAGCGTAGGAGGGACAACCCCGAACTATGGCTACACCTTC; d_gene: .; v_gene: TRBV29-1; abundance: .; j_gene: TRBJ1-2
CDR3aa: CASNHAEGGPRTEAFF; CDR3nt: TGTGCCAGTAACCACGCAGAAGGGGGGCCCCGGACTGAAGCTTTCTTT; d_gene: .; v_gene: TRBV19; abundance: few; j_gene: TRBJ1-1
CDR3aa: CASSARAGYGYTF; CDR3nt: TGTGCCAGCAGTGCCAGGGCCGGATATGGCTACACCTTC; d_gene: .; v_gene: TRBV6-1; abundance: few; j_gene: TRBJ1-2
CDR3aa: CASSQELGGGASTNEKLFF; CDR3nt: TGCGCCAGCAGCCAAGAACTGGGGGGCGGTGCCTCAACTAATGAAAAACTGTTTTTT; d_gene: .; v_gene: TRBV4-1; abundance: .; j_gene: TRBJ1-4
CDR3aa: CASSGQSYGYTF; CDR3nt: TGTGCCAGCTCAGGGCAGAGCTATGGCTACACCTTC; d_gene: .; v_gene: TRBV18; abundance: .; j_gene: TRBJ1-2
CDR3aa: CASSLDGRPDPFGGYTF; CDR3nt: TGTGCCAGCAGCTTAGATGGCAGGCCGGACCCTTTTGGCGGCTACACCTTC; d_gene: .; v_gene: TRBV11-2; abundance: .; j_gene: TRBJ1-2
CDR3aa: CASSSGTPFGETQYF; CDR3nt: TGTGCCAGCAGCTCCGGGACACCCTTTGGGGAGACCCAGTACTTC; d_gene: .; v_gene: TRBV7-9; abundance: .; j_gene: TRBJ2-5